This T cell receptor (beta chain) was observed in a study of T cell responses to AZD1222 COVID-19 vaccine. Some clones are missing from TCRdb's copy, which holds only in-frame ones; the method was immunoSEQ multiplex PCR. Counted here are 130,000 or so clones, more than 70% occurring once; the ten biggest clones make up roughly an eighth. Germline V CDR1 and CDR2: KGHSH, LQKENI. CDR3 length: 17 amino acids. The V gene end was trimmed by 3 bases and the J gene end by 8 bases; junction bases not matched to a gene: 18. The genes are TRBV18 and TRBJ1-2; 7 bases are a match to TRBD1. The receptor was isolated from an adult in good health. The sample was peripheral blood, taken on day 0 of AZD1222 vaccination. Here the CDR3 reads CASSPLPGQDNAGGYTF. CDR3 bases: TGTGCCAGCTCACCTCTTCCCGGACAGGATAACGCAGGGGGCTACACCTTC. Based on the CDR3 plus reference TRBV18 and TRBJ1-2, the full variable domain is NAGVMQNPRHLVRRRGQEARLRCSPMKGHSHVYWYRQLPEEGLKFMVYLQKENIIDESGMPKERFSAEFPKEGPSILRIQQVVRGDSAAYFCASSPLPGQDNAGGYTFGSGTRLTVV.